This TCR beta chain was documented in a study of T-cell memory formation after mild COVID-19. Study-level background: Largely donor-specific TCR clusters were found.

Study-level findings and limits: A balance of CD4 and CD8 characterized clones contracting day 15 to 85, whereas later expanders leaned CD4+.

TCRdb ran MiXCR on the 5' RACE reads and lists one entry per CDR3 protein. The repertoire holds just over 60,000 distinct CDR3 sequences, with 9% to 9.5% as singletons. For this clonotype: Its antigen is not identified.

Deletions cut 1 base from V and 10 bases from J, with 14 bases between. The CDR3 consists of 14 residues. Germline-derived CDR1 and CDR2 are LGHNA and YSLEER. The specimen sequenced was PBMCs or a T cell subset sorted from them (not recorded which). The chain employs TRBV4-3 and TRBJ2-1; D possibly uses TRBD1 or TRBD2 (5 bases each). The origin of this receptor is a man in his late teens or twenties who had mild COVID-19 (a few samples of this study predate the infection). Cell type and time point are not known. Here the CDR3 DNA reads TGCGCCAGCAGCCAAGTCTCCACTGGGACCGAGCAGTTCTTC. Its protein product is CASSQVSTGTEQFF.